This is a list of T cell receptor beta chains from one sample in a study of blood T cell repertoires in COVID-19. Some clones are missing from TCRdb's copy, which holds only in-frame ones; the method was immunoSEQ multiplex PCR. The sample has fewer than 200,000 clones; 85% to 95% are singletons. Sequenced input: peripheral blood. The receptors originated from a woman between 45 and 65 years old with acute or convalescent COVID-19. The CDR3 runs from the conserved cysteine through the conserved F or W. Each record gives: J gene, D gene, V gene, CDR3 DNA, CDR3 protein. The D gene is left open where the match is weak.

TRBJ1-5	.	TRBV30	TGTGCCTGGAGTGAGGCAGGGGCCACATATAGCAATCAGCCCCAGCATTTT	CAWSEAGATYSNQPQHF
TRBJ1-5	TRBD1	TRBV28	TGTGCCAGCAGGCGGACAGGAGGCAAACAACAGCCCCAGCATTTT	CASRRTGGKQQPQHF
TRBJ1-2	.	TRBV28	TGTGCCAGCAGACCTCCTACAGGGAACTATGGCTACACCTTC	CASRPPTGNYGYTF
TRBJ1-3	TRBD1	TRBV3-1/TRBV3-2	TGTGCCAGCAGCCAAGGGACAGGGGAGTCGGGAAACACCATATATTTT	CASSQGTGESGNTIYF
TRBJ2-1	TRBD1	TRBV24-1	TGTGCCACCAGTGATCCGACAGGGAATGAGCAGTTCTTC	CATSDPTGNEQFF
TRBJ2-7	.	TRBV27	TGTGCCAGCAGTTTAAGGGGCGGCGAGCAGTACTTC	CASSLRGGEQYF
TRBJ1-5	.	TRBV2	TGTGCCAGCAGTGAACGGCAGGGCAATCAGCCCCAGCATTTT	CASSERQGNQPQHF
TRBJ2-3	TRBD2	TRBV6-5	TGTGCCAGCAGTTACTCGCCTAGCGGGTTCACAGATACGCAGTATTTT	CASSYSPSGFTDTQYF
TRBJ2-7	.	TRBV30	TGTGCCTGGAGTCCCCCAGGGGAGCAGTACTTC	CAWSPPGEQYF
TRBJ2-7	TRBD1	TRBV5-1	TGCGCCAGCAGCTTAGGGACAGATTTAACCTACGAGCAGTACTTC	CASSLGTDLTYEQYF
TRBJ1-6	.	TRBV7-2	TGTGCCAGCAGCATTTACTCCGGTAATTCACCCCTCCACTTT	CASSIYSGNSPLHF
TRBJ2-5	.	TRBV19	TGTGCCAGTAGTAGGGGACGGGGGCAAGAGACCCAGTACTTC	CASSRGRGQETQYF